The sequence of this T cell receptor (beta chain) was determined in a study of blood T cell repertoires in COVID-19. This clone came up a few times. The V gene's germline CDR1 is MNHNY and CDR2 SVGAGI (reference sequence). The CDR3 consists of 13 residues. V lost 5 bases and J 0 bases, leaving 8 bases between the germline ends. TCRdb keeps only in-frame clones here, not all; method: immunoSEQ multiplex PCR. The sample has under 130,000 clones, 85% seen once. The V and J genes are TRBV6-6 and TRBJ2-7; no clear D. What was sequenced was peripheral blood. This TCR came from a man aged 45-60 years with acute or convalescent COVID-19. The CDR3 loop reads CASSGIYSYEQYF. For the CDR3, the DNA is TGTGCCAGCAGTGGCATTTACTCCTACGAGCAGTACTTC.